A selection of T cell receptor beta chains follows, all from one sample in a study of metastatic and nonmetastatic thyroid tumors. TCRdb re-called the PCR reads with MiXCR. The sample lists around 16,000 clones; around 12% were seen once. Sequenced sample: tumor tissue. The receptor source for this set is a female donor with papillary thyroid cancer or a benign thyroid nodule (not recorded which). Some clones in this sample may be carry-over from other donors' samples. Both conserved end residues are part of each CDR3. The D gene is left open where the match is weak. Size tells how often a clone was seen (once, few, many) or the class of an expanded clone, and some rows leave it out.

v_call: TRBV3-2
j_call: TRBJ2-3
clone_size: many
d_call: NA
cdr3_nt: TGTGCCAGCAGCCCCCTTGTTCCGACTAGCGGGGGGACCACAGATACGCAGTATTTT
cdr3_aa: CASSPLVPTSGGTTDTQYF

v_call: TRBV2
j_call: TRBJ2-1
clone_size: many
d_call: TRBD2
cdr3_nt: TGTGCCAGCAGTGTAACCGGACTAGCGGGAGTCAACAATGAGCAGTTCTTC
cdr3_aa: CASSVTGLAGVNNEQFF

v_call: TRBV7-3
j_call: TRBJ2-1
clone_size: many
d_call: NA
cdr3_nt: TGTGCCAGCAGCCCGGGGGGCCTGATTGAGCAGTTCTTC
cdr3_aa: CASSPGGLIEQFF

v_call: TRBV5-1
j_call: TRBJ2-7
clone_size: NA
d_call: NA
cdr3_nt: TGCGCCATCTCCGTCGGGGCCTACGAGCAGTACTTC
cdr3_aa: CAISVGAYEQYF

v_call: TRBV6-2/TRBV6-3
j_call: TRBJ2-7
clone_size: NA
d_call: NA
cdr3_nt: TGTGCCAGCAGTCACGACACGCCGGCCTACGAGCAGTACTTC
cdr3_aa: CASSHDTPAYEQYF

v_call: TRBV5-1
j_call: TRBJ1-3
clone_size: many
d_call: NA
cdr3_nt: TGCGCCAGCAGCTTGACGGGGCCTGGAAACACCATATATTTT
cdr3_aa: CASSLTGPGNTIYF

v_call: TRBV6-1
j_call: TRBJ2-3
clone_size: many
d_call: TRBD2
cdr3_nt: TGTGCCAGCAGCGCCGGACTAGCGGGAGTGGGTACGCAGTATTTT
cdr3_aa: CASSAGLAGVGTQYF

v_call: TRBV25-1
j_call: TRBJ2-2
clone_size: many
d_call: NA
cdr3_nt: TGTGCCAGCAGTGAGTCTAACAGGGGGGGGAGAAACACCGGGGAGCTGTTTTTT
cdr3_aa: CASSESNRGGRNTGELFF

v_call: TRBV9
j_call: TRBJ2-2
clone_size: NA
d_call: NA
cdr3_nt: TGTGCCAGCAGCGTAGGAGGAACCGGGGAGCTGTTTTTT
cdr3_aa: CASSVGGTGELFF

v_call: TRBV3-1
j_call: TRBJ1-2
clone_size: NA
d_call: NA
cdr3_nt: TGTGCCATCAGCCAAGACTGGACATGGACTAACTATGGCTACACCTTC
cdr3_aa: CAISQDWTWTNYGYTF

v_call: TRBV6-4
j_call: TRBJ2-3
clone_size: many
d_call: NA
cdr3_nt: TGTGCCAGCGCCACCGATGCTGCTAGCAGGATTTCATCTGCAGATACGCAGTATTTT
cdr3_aa: CASATDAASRISSADTQYF

v_call: TRBV11-2
j_call: TRBJ1-2
clone_size: few
d_call: NA
cdr3_nt: TGTGCCAGCAGCTGGGGGACTAGCGGGAGTACCTTC
cdr3_aa: CASSWGTSGSTF

v_call: TRBV24-1
j_call: TRBJ1-2
clone_size: many
d_call: NA
cdr3_nt: TGTGCCACTTCGGGGTTTAGCGGCTACACCTTC
cdr3_aa: CATSGFSGYTF

v_call: TRBV29-1
j_call: TRBJ2-1
clone_size: many
d_call: NA
cdr3_nt: TGCAGCGCCCTGAGACCCAATTCAGACAATGAGCAGTTCTTC
cdr3_aa: CSALRPNSDNEQFF

v_call: TRBV20-1
j_call: TRBJ1-4
clone_size: many
d_call: NA
cdr3_nt: TGCAGTGTAGCAACAACTAATGAAAAACTGTTTTTT
cdr3_aa: CSVATTNEKLFF

v_call: TRBV4-1
j_call: TRBJ2-7
clone_size: medium-sized
d_call: TRBD1
cdr3_nt: TGCGCCAGCAGCCAAGAGCTGGGGACAGGCGGCGCAAAGAAGTACTTC
cdr3_aa: CASSQELGTGGAKKYF

v_call: TRBV19
j_call: TRBJ2-1
clone_size: many
d_call: NA
cdr3_nt: TGTGCCAGTAGCGCGGGGAGGTACAATGAGCAGTTCTTC
cdr3_aa: CASSAGRYNEQFF

v_call: TRBV7-6
j_call: TRBJ2-7
clone_size: medium-sized
d_call: TRBD2
cdr3_nt: TGTGCCAGCAGCTTAGGGACTAGCGGGGTCTACGAGCAGTACTTC
cdr3_aa: CASSLGTSGVYEQYF

v_call: TRBV5-1
j_call: TRBJ1-1
clone_size: many
d_call: TRBD1
cdr3_nt: TGCGCCAGCAGCTTGGGGACAGGGAACACTGAAGTTTTCTTT
cdr3_aa: CASSLGTGNTEVFF

v_call: TRBV7-2
j_call: TRBJ2-1
clone_size: many
d_call: TRBD1
cdr3_nt: TGTGCCAGCAGCCTAAAGAACAGGGGGCGGAATGAGCAGTTCTTC
cdr3_aa: CASSLKNRGRNEQFF

v_call: TRBV6-1
j_call: TRBJ1-5
clone_size: medium-sized
d_call: NA
cdr3_nt: TGTGCCATTTCCACCGGGCCCTACAATCAGCCCCAGCATTTT
cdr3_aa: CAISTGPYNQPQHF

v_call: TRBV6-1
j_call: TRBJ2-2
clone_size: few
d_call: TRBD1
cdr3_nt: TGTGCCAGCAGGCACGGGACAGTCGCCGGGGAGCTGTTTTTT
cdr3_aa: CASRHGTVAGELFF

v_call: TRBV10-3
j_call: TRBJ2-7
clone_size: many
d_call: NA
cdr3_nt: TGTGCCATCAGTGATCCGGGGACTGGAGTATACTACGAGCAGTACTTC
cdr3_aa: CAISDPGTGVYYEQYF

v_call: TRBV4-3
j_call: TRBJ2-7
clone_size: many
d_call: NA
cdr3_nt: TGCGCCAGCAGCCAAGAACTACCGGGGCGGGCGGGTGCCTCCTACGAGCAGTACTTC
cdr3_aa: CASSQELPGRAGASYEQYF

v_call: TRBV2
j_call: TRBJ2-1
clone_size: many
d_call: NA
cdr3_nt: TGTGCCAGCAGTGACGAACAGGACAGTGAGCAGTTCTTC
cdr3_aa: CASSDEQDSEQFF

v_call: TRBV28
j_call: TRBJ2-7
clone_size: many
d_call: NA
cdr3_nt: TGTGCCAGCAGTACGACAGGTACCCTGGAGCAGTACTTC
cdr3_aa: CASSTTGTLEQYF

v_call: TRBV6-2/TRBV6-3
j_call: TRBJ2-5
clone_size: many
d_call: NA
cdr3_nt: TGTGCCAGCAGCCGAACCCGCCAAGAGACCCAGTACTTC
cdr3_aa: CASSRTRQETQYF

v_call: TRBV30
j_call: TRBJ1-2
clone_size: NA
d_call: NA
cdr3_nt: TGTGCCTTTAGTCCGGGACGCTGGAACTATGGCTACACCTTC
cdr3_aa: CAFSPGRWNYGYTF

v_call: TRBV7-9
j_call: TRBJ1-4
clone_size: many
d_call: NA
cdr3_nt: TGTGCCAGCAGCCCTTACGGGGATGGAAAACTGTTTTTT
cdr3_aa: CASSPYGDGKLFF

v_call: TRBV6-1
j_call: TRBJ2-7
clone_size: many
d_call: NA
cdr3_nt: TGTGCCAGCATTCGGGGGGACACTTTCTACGAGCAGTACTTC
cdr3_aa: CASIRGDTFYEQYF

v_call: TRBV7-2
j_call: TRBJ2-5
clone_size: NA
d_call: TRBD1
cdr3_nt: TGTGCCAGCAGCTTAGGGCCGGGACAGGAGACCCAGTACTTC
cdr3_aa: CASSLGPGQETQYF

v_call: TRBV27
j_call: TRBJ1-3
clone_size: few
d_call: NA
cdr3_nt: TGTGCCAGCAGTCCAAGTCTGGGCCTCGTCTCGGCTGGAAACACCATATATTTT
cdr3_aa: CASSPSLGLVSAGNTIYF

v_call: TRBV4-1
j_call: TRBJ2-1
clone_size: many
d_call: NA
cdr3_nt: TGCGCCAGCAGCCAAGTGCTTGGGGATGAGCAGTTCTTC
cdr3_aa: CASSQVLGDEQFF

v_call: TRBV10-2
j_call: TRBJ1-2
clone_size: many
d_call: NA
cdr3_nt: TGCGCCAGCAGTGAGTCGTATTCAGGGAACTATGGCTACACCTTC
cdr3_aa: CASSESYSGNYGYTF

v_call: TRBV6-1
j_call: TRBJ2-1
clone_size: many
d_call: TRBD1
cdr3_nt: TGTGCCAGCAGACCGGGACAGGGGAATGAGCAGTTCTTC
cdr3_aa: CASRPGQGNEQFF

v_call: TRBV9
j_call: TRBJ2-7
clone_size: many
d_call: NA
cdr3_nt: TGTGCCAGCAGCGTAGAGTACAGCTCCTACGAGCAGTACTTC
cdr3_aa: CASSVEYSSYEQYF